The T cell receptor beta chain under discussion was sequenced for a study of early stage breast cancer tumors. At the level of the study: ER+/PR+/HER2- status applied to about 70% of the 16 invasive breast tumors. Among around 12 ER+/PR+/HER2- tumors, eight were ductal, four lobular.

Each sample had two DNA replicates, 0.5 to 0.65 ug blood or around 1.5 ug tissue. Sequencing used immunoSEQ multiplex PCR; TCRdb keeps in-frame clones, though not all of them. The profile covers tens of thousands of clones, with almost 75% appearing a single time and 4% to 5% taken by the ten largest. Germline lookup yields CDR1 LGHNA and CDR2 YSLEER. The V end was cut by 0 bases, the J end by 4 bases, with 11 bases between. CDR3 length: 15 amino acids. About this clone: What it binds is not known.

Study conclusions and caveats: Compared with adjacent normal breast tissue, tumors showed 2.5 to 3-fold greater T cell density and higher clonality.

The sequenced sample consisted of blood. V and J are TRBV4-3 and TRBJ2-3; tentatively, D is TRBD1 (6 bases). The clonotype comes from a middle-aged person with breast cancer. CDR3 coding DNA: TGCGCCAGCAGCCAAGATCATCACAGGGCAGATACGCAGTATTTT. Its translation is CASSQDHHRADTQYF.